This is a list of T cell receptor beta chains from one sample in a study of Ad26.COV2.S vaccination and SARS-CoV-2 variants. Generated by immunoSEQ multiplex PCR, the TCRdb table keeps only in-frame clones and is missing some. Of roughly 420,000 clones listed, over 75% are singletons. The specimen was peripheral blood, collected in a trial of Ad26.COV2.S vaccine versus placebo. Receptor source: a person aged 18-60 years who received the Ad26.COV2.S COVID-19 vaccine or a placebo. CDR3s leave out the opening cysteine and the closing phenylalanine or tryptophan. Fields, in order: V gene, CDR3 protein.

V: TRBV6-5
CDR3: ASSSSRSTEAF

V: TRBV27
CDR3: ASSPRLDGSQY

V: TRBV5-4
CDR3: ASSLPDRDSGNTIY

V: TRBV6-4
CDR3: ASSESGGNTEAF

V: TRBV27
CDR3: ASSQQGWGYT

V: TRBV7-2
CDR3: ASSLVSSSGNTIY

V: TRBV11-2
CDR3: ASSLSGATTGELF

V: TRBV7-6
CDR3: ASSLGQGATNQPQH

V: TRBV15
CDR3: ATSRALGPYNEQF

V: TRBV5-1
CDR3: ASSLLPGDRTYEQY

V: TRBV7-2
CDR3: ASSLGSAVFSYEQY

V: TRBV5-1
CDR3: ASSLARLAGGYNEQF

V: TRBV4-3
CDR3: ASSRGDTEAF

V: TRBV19
CDR3: ASSIGGLGYT

V: TRBV9
CDR3: ASSVEGGAGNEQF